The entry below describes one TCR beta chain. The length of the CDR3 is 13 residues. In germline, CDR1 is MNHEY, CDR2 SMNVEV (reference sequence). Trimming left V 10 bases short and J 0 bases short, with 10 bases between. Some clones are missing from TCRdb's copy, which holds only in-frame ones; the method was immunoSEQ multiplex PCR. The sample includes around 15,000 clones, 85% to 95% of them seen just once. Treatment denoted: randomized to nivolumab then ipilimumab (arm A) or the reverse (arm B). This entry belongs to a study of sequential checkpoint blockade in melanoma. This rearrangement joins TRBV27 to TRBJ1-5, with D tentatively TRBD1 (5 bases). This receptor was identified in a human donor with melanoma. The material was CD8+ T cells sorted from blood (inferred from file names), obtained from a patient given nivolumab and ipilimumab in sequence. The CDR3: CATGQNSNQPQHF. The CDR3 coding sequence is TGTGCCACAGGACAAAATAGCAATCAGCCCCAGCATTTT.